This T cell receptor beta chain was captured by sequencing in a study of OX40 agonist ivuxolimab in advanced cancers. General notes on the study: The costimulatory receptor OX40 (CD134) was targeted by ivuxolimab, a fully human IgG2 agonistic monoclonal antibody. Intravenous ivuxolimab was administered to patients every 2 weeks at six dose levels: 0.01, 0.1, 0.3, 1.5, 3 and 10 mg/kg. Among the approximately 54 dose-escalation patients, some 20 had hepatocellular carcinoma, roughly 15 melanoma, 9 renal cell carcinoma and 9 head and neck cancer. The dose-escalation cohort was about 86% male with a mean age of 60 years, ranging from roughly 23 to 79. Patients were allowed to have had prior anti-PD-1, anti-PD-L1 or anti-CTLA-4 therapy, and more than 35% of the dose-escalation patients had been treated with checkpoint inhibitors. Partial responses occurred in three dose-escalation patients, of whom one had hepatocellular carcinoma and two had cutaneous melanoma. Peripheral TCRbeta sequencing aimed to test whether ivuxolimab altered TCR sequence diversity and caused clonal T-cell expansion. The paper reports the monotherapy dose-escalation portion (N ≈ 50 patients) of the phase I ivuxolimab trial.

For sequencing of the TCRbeta CDR3 region, genomic DNA was extracted from the sorted cells. The immunoSEQ Assay was used for sequencing of TCRbeta CDR3 regions. TCRdb took over this immuneACCESS table, retaining in-frame rearrangements with V and J assigned. Such tables are incomplete; in checked studies, under half of the missing clones stem from an unresolved V gene, and the remainder is unexplained. The sample table shows about 32,000 clones, and approximately 80% are seen once. 15% to 20% of the sample comes from the top ten. Overall results and qualifications from the work: Partial responders in the 0.1-3.0 mg/kg groups had among the lowest normalized peripheral clonal expansion, especially among CD8+ T cells. Antigen specificity was not determined for the clonally expanded peripheral T cells. After ivuxolimab, more expanded clones were found on average in CD8+ T cells than in CD4+ T cells. Low levels of normalized T-cell clonal expansion were also seen in some nonresponding patients. At doses of 0.1 to 3.0 mg/kg, clonal expansion of both CD4+ and CD8+ T cells in blood was seen between baseline and week 6.

Patients with autoimmune disease history or receiving systemic immunosuppression were excluded from the trial. Peripheral blood for TCR sequencing was drawn from every dose cohort at baseline, at cycle 4 day 1 and at cycle 7 day 1. Samples came from an open-label, multicenter, first-in-human phase I dose-escalation trial of ivuxolimab. Adults with locally advanced or metastatic melanoma, renal cell carcinoma, hepatocellular carcinoma or head and neck squamous cell carcinoma were enrolled in the trial. Before TCR sequencing, CD4+ and CD8+ T cells were separately sorted from peripheral blood. Note on this clone: Its binding antigen is unknown. Within one base of it there is no much larger clone, and no base qualities were kept.

Specimen: CD4+ or CD8+ T cells sorted from blood, collected in a trial of the OX40 agonist ivuxolimab. This TCR derives from an adult with an advanced solid tumor such as melanoma, head and neck, liver or kidney cancer.

The CDR3 loop reads CASSQGRVWGGEQFF. The nucleotides are TGCGCCAGCAGCCAAGGGAGGGTTTGGGGGGGTGAGCAGTTCTTC. The chain is made from TRBV4-1 and TRBJ2-1; 7 junctional bases match TRBD2. Including cysteine and phenylalanine, the CDR3 has 15 amino acids. The kept DNA is CDR3 alone, 45 bases in frame from the first base. Germline trimming: 1 base from V, 9 bases from J; junction bases outside gene matches: 9. Looking up the germline V gene yields CDR1 MGHRA and CDR2 YSYEKL.